These 11 T cell receptor beta chains came from one sample sequenced in a study of Ad26.COV2.S vaccination and SARS-CoV-2 variants. Treatment of the sample: 19 received Ad26.COV2.S at low or high dose, single or two shots; about 5 received placebo; per-sample allocation not given. Samples came from day 63 after the first vaccine or placebo injection. Method: immunoSEQ multiplex PCR; TCRdb's copy keeps in-frame clones and lacks some. The top ten hold roughly 3.1% of the sample, which has around 320,000 clones, around 87% seen once. Sequencing was performed on peripheral blood, taken in a trial of Ad26.COV2.S vaccine versus placebo. All receptors derive from a person aged 18-60 years who received the Ad26.COV2.S COVID-19 vaccine or a placebo.

The chain carries TRBV12-3 or TRBV12-4 and TRBJ1-3; 8 bases line up with TRBD1. The CDR3 totals 13 residues. V lost 4 bases and J lost 7; bases outside the gene matches: 3. This CDR3 reads CASSSDRGNTIYF. The CDR3 DNA sequence: TGTGCCAGCAGTTCCGACAGGGGTAACACCATATATTTT.

This sequence joins TRBV2 and TRBJ1-4; tentatively, D is TRBD1 (5 bases). Trimming stripped 8 bases from V and 2 bases from J, with 12 bases between. The germline V gene encodes CDR1 SNHLY and CDR2 FYNNEI. CDR3 length: 14 amino acids. CDR3 in DNA: TGTGCCAGCCTACTGGACACTACTAATGAAAAACTGTTTTTT. Encoded protein: CASLLDTTNEKLFF.

This clone came up many times. This specimen includes other DNA sequences encoding the same CDR3. The chain employs TRBV7-2 and TRBJ1-5; weak D call: TRBD1 (5 bases). From germline, CDR1 is SGHTA and CDR2 FQGNSA. V lost 2 bases to trimming and J lost 4 bases, with 6 bases between them. The CDR3 loop spans 13 amino acids. The chain's CDR3 is CASSLRGNQPQHF. The CDR3 bases are TGTGCCAGCAGCTTAAGGGGTAATCAGCCCCAGCATTTT.

V is TRBV5-5 and J is TRBJ1-4; D may be TRBD1 (5 bases). Germline lookup yields CDR1 SGHKS and CDR2 YYEKEE (reference sequence). The CDR3 spans 14 residues. The V end lost 0 bases, the J end lost 7 bases, and 10 bases lay between the germline ends. CDR3 residues: CASSLVAQGEKLFF. The CDR3 DNA reads as TGTGCCAGCAGCTTGGTGGCCCAGGGTGAAAAACTGTTTTTT.

This clone showed up just a few times. The chain has TRBV19 and TRBJ1-2; D unresolved. The CDR3 is 13 amino acids. Germline loops: CDR1 LNHDA, CDR2 SQIVND (reference sequence). V lost 5 bases and J lost 1, with 8 bases in between. CDR3 nucleotide sequence: TGTGCCAGTAGTCCCCGGGGTAACTATGGCTACACCTTC. It translates to CASSPRGNYGYTF.

This clone was found once. The chain has TRBV7-8 and TRBJ1-1; D gene uncertain. Germline-derived CDR1 and CDR2 are SGHVS and FQNEAQ. The CDR3 length is 15 residues. The V end lost 0 bases, the J end lost 0 bases, and 8 bases lay between the germline ends. CDR3 in DNA: TGTGCCAGCAGCTTAGCAGGCAGCCTGAACACTGAAGCTTTCTTT. Its translation: CASSLAGSLNTEAFF.

The V gene is TRBV15, the J gene TRBJ2-3; a weak D match, TRBD2 (5 bases). This CDR3 is 14 amino acids long. Germline V gene lookup returns CDR1 LNHNV and CDR2 YYDKDF (reference sequence). V lost 6 bases to trimming and J lost 2 bases, with 12 bases between them. Here the CDR3 DNA reads TGTGCCACCAGTGGACTGGGGTCCACAGATACGCAGTATTTT. Protein sequence: CATSGLGSTDTQYF. Full variable domain (remainder filled in from reference TRBV15 and TRBJ2-3): DAMVIQNPRYQVTQFGKPVTLSCSQTLNHNVMYWYQQKSSQAPKLLFHYYDKDFNNEADTPDNFQSRRPNTSFCFLDIRSPGLGDTAMYLCATSGLGSTDTQYFGPGTRLTVL.

This clone was counted between two and nine times. The V call is TRBV18, the J call TRBJ1-4; TRBD1 might be the D (5 bases). Germline V lookup: CDR1 KGHSH, CDR2 LQKENI. V shed 3 bases and J shed 8 bases, with 10 bases lying between them. The CDR3 length is 13 residues. The DNA for the CDR3 is TGTGCCAGCTCACCCGGGACGGGAGAAAAACTGTTTTTT. Its translation: CASSPGTGEKLFF. Filled out from reference TRBV18 and TRBJ1-4, the complete variable domain reads NAGVMQNPRHLVRRRGQEARLRCSPMKGHSHVYWYRQLPEEGLKFMVYLQKENIIDESGMPKERFSAEFPKEGPSILRIQQVVRGDSAAYFCASSPGTGEKLFFGSGTQLSVL.

This chain uses TRBV11-2 with TRBJ2-2; 8 bases are shared with TRBD2. Trimming removed 6 bases from V and 6 bases from J; junction bases left unmatched: 15. This CDR3 is built from 17 residues. Looked up from germline, CDR1 is SGHAT and CDR2 is FQNNGV. The CDR3 nucleotides read TGTGCCAGCAGTTTCCGGGGGGGCGTTATTTTACCCGGGGAGCTGTTTTTT. This translates into CASSFRGGVILPGELFF.

The chain links TRBV6-2 or TRBV6-3 to TRBJ2-1, with D perhaps matching TRBD2 (6 bases). In germline, CDR1 is MNHEY, CDR2 SVGEGT. The CDR3 is 15 residues long. V shed 6 bases and J shed 0 bases, with 12 bases lying between them. The chain's CDR3 is CASSLSGRSYNEQFF. CDR3 nucleotide sequence: TGTGCCAGCAGCCTTAGCGGACGCTCCTACAATGAGCAGTTCTTC.

In this sample, this clone turned up a few times. The chain has TRBV27 and TRBJ2-5, with D possibly being TRBD1 or TRBD2 (6 bases each). The CDR3 length is 15 residues. Germline V gene sequence: CDR1 MNHEY, CDR2 SMNVEV (reference sequence). The V and J ends lost 6 bases and 5 bases respectively, with 19 bases between them. The CDR3 nucleotides read TGTGCCAGCAGATCCCTACTGGGGGGCGCGGAGACCCAGTACTTC. Protein product: CASRSLLGGAETQYF.